What follows is one TCR beta chain and its context. The CDR3 is 15 residues long. The germline V gene encodes CDR1 SGHNT and CDR2 YENEEA. J gave up 5 bases and V 5 bases, and 10 bases lay outside the gene matches. The record originates from a study of T-cell reconstitution after alpha-beta-depleted transplantation in children. As it was prepared, the TCRbeta library received unique molecular identifiers. MiXCR, applied by TCRdb to the PCR reads, yields one record per CDR3 protein. The table lists 700,000 to 950,000 distinct CDR3 sequences, around 15% of them singletons. The sequence was collected from a male patient younger than 18 who had a stem cell transplant for acute lymphoblastic leukemia, so the T cells may come from the graft donor. The V and J genes are TRBV11-3 and TRBJ2-3; 7 nucleotides align to TRBD1. This sample comprised PBMCs, mostly from graft donor cells, obtained 360 days after TCRalphabeta/CD19-depleted stem cell transplant. The CDR3, as DNA: TGTGCCAGCAGCCAAAGGGGGCAGGTGGGAGATACGCAGTATTTT. Translated, it gives CASSQRGQVGDTQYF.